The clone carrying this T cell receptor beta chain was seen a single time. Its antigen is still unknown. This table comes from immunoSEQ multiplex PCR, and its TCRdb copy is limited to in-frame clones, with some not included. The sample lists 75,000 to 100,000 clones; around 88% were seen once. This sample is part of a study of radiotherapy plus CTLA-4 blockade in lung cancer. Study-level information: Among all patients, 18% showed objective responses, while about 30% had disease control. Notes on the study in general: Radiotherapy plus ipilimumab was followed by expansion in blood of tumor-derived TCR clones.

The germline V and J ends were trimmed by 2 bases and 2 bases, with 5 bases remaining between them. The CDR3 has 13 residues. Germline CDR1 reads KGHSH; CDR2 reads LQKENI. The rearrangement links TRBV18 to TRBJ2-3; D unresolved. This specimen was peripheral blood, taken from a patient treated with radiotherapy plus ipilimumab. The sequence came from a human donor with non-small cell lung cancer that progressed on radiotherapy plus ipilimumab. The CDR3 loop reads CASSPFPTDTQYF. CDR3 DNA: TGTGCCAGCTCACCATTCCCCACAGATACGCAGTATTTT. The entire variable domain, with the rest obtained from reference TRBV18 and TRBJ2-3, is as follows: NAGVMQNPRHLVRRRGQEARLRCSPMKGHSHVYWYRQLPEEGLKFMVYLQKENIIDESGMPKERFSAEFPKEGPSILRIQQVVRGDSAAYFCASSPFPTDTQYFGPGTRLTVL.